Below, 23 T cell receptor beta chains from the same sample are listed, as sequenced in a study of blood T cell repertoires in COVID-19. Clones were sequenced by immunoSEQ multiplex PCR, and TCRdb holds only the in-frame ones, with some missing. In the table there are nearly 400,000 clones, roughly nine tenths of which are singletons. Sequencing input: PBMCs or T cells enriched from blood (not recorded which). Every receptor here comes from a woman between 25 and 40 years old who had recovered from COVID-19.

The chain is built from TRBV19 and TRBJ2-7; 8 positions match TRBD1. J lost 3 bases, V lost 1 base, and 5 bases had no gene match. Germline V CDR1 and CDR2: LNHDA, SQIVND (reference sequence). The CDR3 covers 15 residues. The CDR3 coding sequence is TGTGCCAGTAGTATAGGGGACAGGATGGACTACGAGCAGTACTTC. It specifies CASSIGDRMDYEQYF.

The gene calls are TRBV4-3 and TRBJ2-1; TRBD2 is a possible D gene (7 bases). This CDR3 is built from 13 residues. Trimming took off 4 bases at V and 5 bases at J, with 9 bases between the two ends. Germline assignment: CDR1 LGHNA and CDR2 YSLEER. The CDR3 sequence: CASSRGGDNEQFF. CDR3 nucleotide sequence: TGCGCCAGCAGCCGGGGGGGCGACAATGAGCAGTTCTTC.

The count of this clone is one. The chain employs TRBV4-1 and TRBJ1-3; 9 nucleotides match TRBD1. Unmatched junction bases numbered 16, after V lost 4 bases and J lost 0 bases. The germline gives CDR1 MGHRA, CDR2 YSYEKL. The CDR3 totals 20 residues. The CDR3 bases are TGCGCCAGCAGCCGCGCCCCCGGGACAGGGCAAAGGAGCTCTGGAAACACCATATATTTT. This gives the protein CASSRAPGTGQRSSGNTIYF.

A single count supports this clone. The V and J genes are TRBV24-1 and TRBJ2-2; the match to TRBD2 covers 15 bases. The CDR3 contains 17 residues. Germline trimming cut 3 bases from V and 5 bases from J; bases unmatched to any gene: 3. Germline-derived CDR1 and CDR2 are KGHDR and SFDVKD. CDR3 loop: CATSDPGTSGRTGELFF. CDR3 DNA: TGTGCCACCAGTGATCCCGGGACTAGCGGGAGGACCGGGGAGCTGTTTTTT.

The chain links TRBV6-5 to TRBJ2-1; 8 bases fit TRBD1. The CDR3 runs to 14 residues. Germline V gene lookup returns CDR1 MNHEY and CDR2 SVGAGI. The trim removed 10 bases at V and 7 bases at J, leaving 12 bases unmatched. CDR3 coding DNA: TGTGCCATCGAAGGACAGGGAATGACAAATGAGCAGTTCTTC. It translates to CAIEGQGMTNEQFF.

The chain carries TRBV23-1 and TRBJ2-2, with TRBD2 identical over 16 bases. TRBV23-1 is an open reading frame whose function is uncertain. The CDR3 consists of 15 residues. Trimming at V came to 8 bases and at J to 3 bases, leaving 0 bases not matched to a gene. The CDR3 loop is CASGTSGRDTGELFF. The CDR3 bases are TGCGCCAGCGGGACTAGCGGGAGGGACACCGGGGAGCTGTTTTTT.

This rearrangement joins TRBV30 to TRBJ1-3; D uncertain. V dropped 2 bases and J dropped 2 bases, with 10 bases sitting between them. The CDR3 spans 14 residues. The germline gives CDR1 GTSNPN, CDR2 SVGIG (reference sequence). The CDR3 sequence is CAWSIDITGNTIYF. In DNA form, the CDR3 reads TGTGCCTGGAGTATTGACATCACTGGAAACACCATATATTTT.

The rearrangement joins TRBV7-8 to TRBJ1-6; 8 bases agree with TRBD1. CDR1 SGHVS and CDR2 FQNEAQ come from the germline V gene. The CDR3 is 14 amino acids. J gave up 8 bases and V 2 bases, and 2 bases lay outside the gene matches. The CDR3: CASSLKQGDSPLHF. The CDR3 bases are TGTGCCAGCAGCTTAAAACAGGGGGATTCACCCCTCCACTTT.

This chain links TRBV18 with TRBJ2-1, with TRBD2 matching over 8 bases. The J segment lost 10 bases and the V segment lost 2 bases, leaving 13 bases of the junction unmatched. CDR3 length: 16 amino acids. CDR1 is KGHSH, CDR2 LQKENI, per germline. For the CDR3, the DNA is TGTGCCAGCTCACCAACTGCGGCGGGGGGTCCACAGGAGCAGTTCTTC. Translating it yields CASSPTAAGGPQEQFF.

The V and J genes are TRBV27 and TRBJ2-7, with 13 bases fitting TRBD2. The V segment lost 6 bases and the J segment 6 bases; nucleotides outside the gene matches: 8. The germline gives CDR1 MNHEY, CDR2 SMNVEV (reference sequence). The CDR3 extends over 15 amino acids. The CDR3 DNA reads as TGTGCCAGCAGAATAACGGGACTAGCGGGACTCGAGCAGTACTTC. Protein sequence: CASRITGLAGLEQYF.

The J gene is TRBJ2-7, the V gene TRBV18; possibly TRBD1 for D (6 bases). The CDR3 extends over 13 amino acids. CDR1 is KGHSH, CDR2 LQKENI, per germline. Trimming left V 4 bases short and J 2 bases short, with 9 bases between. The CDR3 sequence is CASSRDNPYEQYF. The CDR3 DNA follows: TGTGCCAGCTCACGGGACAACCCCTACGAGCAGTACTTC.

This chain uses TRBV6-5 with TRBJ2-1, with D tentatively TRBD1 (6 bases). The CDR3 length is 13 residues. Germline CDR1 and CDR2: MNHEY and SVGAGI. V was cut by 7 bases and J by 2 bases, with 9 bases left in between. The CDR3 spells CASNGQPYNEQFF. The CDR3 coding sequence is TGTGCCAGCAACGGACAGCCCTACAATGAGCAGTTCTTC.

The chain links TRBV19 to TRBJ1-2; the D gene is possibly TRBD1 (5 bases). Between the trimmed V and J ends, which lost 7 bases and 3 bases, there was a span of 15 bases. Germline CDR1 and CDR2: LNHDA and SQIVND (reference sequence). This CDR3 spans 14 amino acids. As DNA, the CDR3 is TGTGCCAGTACCGGACGGGGGTATGACTATGGCTACACCTTC. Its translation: CASTGRGYDYGYTF.

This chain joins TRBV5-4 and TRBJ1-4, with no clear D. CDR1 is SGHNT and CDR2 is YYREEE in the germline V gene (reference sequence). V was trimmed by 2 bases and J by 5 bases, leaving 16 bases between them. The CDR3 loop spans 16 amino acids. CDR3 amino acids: CASSLGGAGKNEKLFF. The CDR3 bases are TGTGCCAGCAGCTTAGGAGGTGCGGGGAAAAATGAAAAACTGTTTTTT.

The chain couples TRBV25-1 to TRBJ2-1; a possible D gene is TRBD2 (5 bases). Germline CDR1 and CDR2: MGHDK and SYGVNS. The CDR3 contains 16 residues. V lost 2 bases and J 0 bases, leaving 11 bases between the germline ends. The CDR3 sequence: CASSEARRGSYNEQFF. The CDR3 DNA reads TGTGCCAGCAGTGAAGCTAGACGGGGCTCCTACAATGAGCAGTTCTTC.

CDR3: CASSDQPGQPFYGYTF. CDR3 DNA: TGTGCCAGCAGTGACCAACCGGGACAGCCGTTCTATGGCTACACCTTC. This sequence joins TRBV25-1 and TRBJ1-2; 7 nucleotides match TRBD1. The CDR3 runs 16 residues. Germline V lookup: CDR1 MGHDK, CDR2 SYGVNS. With 3 bases clipped from V and 4 bases from J, the junction kept 11 bases outside the gene matches.

For the CDR3, the DNA is TGTGCTAGTGGTTTGACCCCGGGACAGGGTTCCACCGGGGAGCTGTTTTTT. Residues: CASGLTPGQGSTGELFF. The rearrangement links TRBV12-5 to TRBJ2-2; TRBD1 agrees at 9 bases. CDR1 is LGHNT and CDR2 is FRNRAP in the germline V gene. The CDR3 length is 17 residues. The J segment lost 4 bases and the V segment lost 2 bases, leaving 8 bases of the junction unmatched.

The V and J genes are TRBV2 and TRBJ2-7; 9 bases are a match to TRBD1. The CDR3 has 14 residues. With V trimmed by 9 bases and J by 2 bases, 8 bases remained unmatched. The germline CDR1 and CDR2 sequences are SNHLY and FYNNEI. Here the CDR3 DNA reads TGTGCCAGTACCGCCGGGACAGGGACCTACGAGCAGTACTTC. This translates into CASTAGTGTYEQYF.

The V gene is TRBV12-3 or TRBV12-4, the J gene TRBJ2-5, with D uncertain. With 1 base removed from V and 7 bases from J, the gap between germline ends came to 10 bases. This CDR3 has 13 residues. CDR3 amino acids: CASSLDSTSTQYF. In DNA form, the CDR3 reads TGTGCCAGCAGTTTAGACAGTACGTCGACCCAGTACTTC.

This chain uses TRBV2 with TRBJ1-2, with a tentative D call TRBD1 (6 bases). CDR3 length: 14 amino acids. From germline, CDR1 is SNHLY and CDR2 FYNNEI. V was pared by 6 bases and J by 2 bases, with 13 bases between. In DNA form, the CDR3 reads TGTGCCAGCAGCCGGACAGCCAACAACTATGGCTACACCTTC. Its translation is CASSRTANNYGYTF.

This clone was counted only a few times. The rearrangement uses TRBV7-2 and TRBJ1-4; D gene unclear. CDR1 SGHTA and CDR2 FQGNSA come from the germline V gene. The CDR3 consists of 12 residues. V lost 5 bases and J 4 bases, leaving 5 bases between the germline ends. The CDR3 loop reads CASSGGNEKLFF. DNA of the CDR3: TGTGCCAGCAGCGGAGGTAATGAAAAACTGTTTTTT. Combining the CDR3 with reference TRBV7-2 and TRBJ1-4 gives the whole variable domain GAGVSQSPSNKVTEKGKDVELRCDPISGHTALYWYRQSLGQGLEFLIYFQGNSAPDKSGLPSDRFSAERTGGSVSTLTIQRTQQEDSAVYLCASSGGNEKLFFGSGTQLSVL.

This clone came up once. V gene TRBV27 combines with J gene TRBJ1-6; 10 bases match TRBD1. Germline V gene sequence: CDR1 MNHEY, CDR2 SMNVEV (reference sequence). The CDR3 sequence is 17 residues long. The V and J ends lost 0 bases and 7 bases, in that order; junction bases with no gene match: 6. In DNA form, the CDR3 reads TGTGCCAGCAGTTTATCTTTTGGGACAGGGGTAAATTCACCCCTCCACTTT. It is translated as CASSLSFGTGVNSPLHF.

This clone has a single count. As DNA, the CDR3 is TGTGCCTGGACGGTTAATCCGGGTAAAAATTCACCCCTCCACTTT. Protein: CAWTVNPGKNSPLHF. The rearrangement uses TRBV30 and TRBJ1-6; D is ambiguous. This CDR3 is built from 15 residues. Germline CDR1 reads GTSNPN; CDR2 reads SVGIG (reference sequence). V dropped 4 bases and J dropped 7 bases, with 17 bases sitting between them.